Listed below are T cell receptor beta chains from one sample, sequenced in a study of cytomegalovirus exposure and HLA in healthy donors. Sequencing used immunoSEQ multiplex PCR; TCRdb keeps in-frame clones, though not all of them. The repertoire has 90,000 to 100,000 clones, around 80% of them found once; the top ten carry 16%. Sequencing was done on a sample of PBMCs. The source of these receptors is a man aged 60 to 75 in good health and CMV-seropositive. Both conserved end residues are part of each CDR3. A D gene is named only where the DNA matches it firmly. Expanded clones are given a class, and other clones once, few, many or no size at all.

TRBV7-8	-	TRBJ2-5	TRBD2	CAARGGALIETQYF	TGTGCCGCCCGGGGGGGGGCGCTCATAGAGACCCAGTACTTC
TRBV13	-	TRBJ2-3	-	CASSSVQAVALGTQYF	TGTGCCAGCAGCTCCGTCCAAGCGGTAGCTTTAGGTACGCAGTATTTT
TRBV21-1	-	TRBJ2-7	-	CASSKEGLAGTYEQYF	TGTGCCAGCAGCAAAGAGGGACTAGCGGGAACCTACGAGCAGTACTTC
TRBV18	-	TRBJ1-2	-	CASSPWGGRTTYGYTF	TGTGCCAGCTCACCTTGGGGGGGGCGTACAACCTATGGCTACACCTTC
TRBV9	-	TRBJ2-1	-	CASSPYLAGAGNEQFF	TGTGCCAGCAGCCCGTATCTGGCGGGGGCGGGCAATGAGCAGTTCTTC
TRBV25-1	-	TRBJ2-5	-	CASSERRGPLETQYF	TGTGCCAGCAGTGAGCGGCGGGGGCCCCTGGAGACCCAGTACTTC
TRBV5-1	-	TRBJ1-1	-	CASSTGGLGTEAFF	TGCGCCAGCAGCACGGGAGGTTTGGGCACTGAAGCTTTCTTT
TRBV6-5	-	TRBJ2-3	TRBD1	CASSLDRVTTDTQYF	TGTGCCAGCAGCCTAGACAGGGTAACCACAGATACGCAGTATTTT
TRBV7-3	many	TRBJ1-1	TRBD1	CASSLQTGLNTEAFF	TGTGCCAGCAGCCTCCAGACAGGGTTGAACACTGAAGCTTTCTTT
TRBV7-3	once	TRBJ2-1	TRBD1	CASSHEDRAVFF	TGTGCCAGCAGCCATGAGGACAGGGCTGTGTTCTTC
TRBV7-2	-	TRBJ2-3	-	CASSLRRDSTDTQYF	TGTGCCAGCAGCTTAAGGCGGGACAGCACAGATACGCAGTATTTT
TRBV18	-	TRBJ1-1	TRBD1	CASSPRGLGDYWGMNTEAFF	TGTGCCAGCTCACCCAGGGGGCTTGGGGATTATTGGGGTATGAACACTGAAGCTTTCTTT